A single sample gave rise to the 29 T cell receptor beta chains below, sequenced in a study of shared clonotypes between healthy human individuals. The assay was immunoSEQ multiplex PCR, and TCRdb's table has in-frame clones only and misses some. The table has about 180,000 clones, roughly 91% seen once. The sample taken for sequencing was naive CD4+ T cells sorted from blood. As for subset: CD45RA+ positively selected. These TCRs come from a woman aged 25 to 39 in good health.

The chain employs TRBV5-5 and TRBJ2-2; D remains ambiguous. The germline gives CDR1 SGHKS, CDR2 YYEKEE (reference sequence). This CDR3 contains 14 residues. Trimming left V 0 bases short and J 5 bases short, with 8 bases between. The CDR3 region is CASSLGAYTGELFF. DNA for the CDR3: TGTGCCAGCAGCTTGGGAGCCTATACCGGGGAGCTGTTTTTT.

The chain couples TRBV5-1 to TRBJ2-7, with TRBD1 matching 9 bases. The CDR3 totals 15 residues. V trimming: 4 bases; J trimming: 3 bases; junction bases outside the gene matches: 8. Germline CDR1 and CDR2: SGHRS and YFSETQ. This CDR3 reads CASSATGTGNYEQYF. The CDR3 nucleotides read TGCGCCAGCAGCGCCACCGGGACAGGGAACTACGAGCAGTACTTC.

Here the CDR3 reads CASSLEGLSRPEQYF. The CDR3 nucleotides read TGCGCCAGCAGCTTGGAGGGACTCTCTCGGCCCGAGCAGTACTTC. V and J are TRBV5-1 and TRBJ2-7, with a possible D match to TRBD2 (6 bases). The ends were cut back, 0 bases at V and 6 bases at J, with 16 bases in the middle. The germline V gene encodes CDR1 SGHRS and CDR2 YFSETQ. This CDR3 contains 15 residues.

The V gene is TRBV2, the J gene TRBJ2-7; D is perhaps TRBD2 (5 bases). The CDR3 is 14 residues long. Trimming cost V 5 bases and J 0 bases, with 11 bases left between them. CDR1 SNHLY and CDR2 FYNNEI come from the germline V gene. In DNA form, the CDR3 reads TGTGCCAGCAGTCGGACTCAAACCTCCTACGAGCAGTACTTC. Its translation: CASSRTQTSYEQYF.

This clone was seen a few times. The rearrangement joins TRBV2 to TRBJ2-7; D call uncertain. V was trimmed by 2 bases and J by 7 bases, leaving 12 bases between them. Germline loops: CDR1 SNHLY, CDR2 FYNNEI. The CDR3 is 13 residues long. CDR3 in amino acids: CASSELGLGEQYF. In nucleotides, the CDR3 is TGTGCCAGCAGTGAACTGGGGTTGGGAGAGCAGTACTTC.

The rearrangement joins TRBV6-1 to TRBJ2-7; D is unresolved. Germline V gene sequence: CDR1 MNHNS, CDR2 SASEGT. CDR3 size: 16 residues. Trimming took 3 bases from V and 7 from J, leaving 22 bases between them. The CDR3 region has the DNA TGTGCCAGCAGTGACTTCCACGGGTTGGCGTTCGGGGAGCAGTACTTC. It codes for CASSDFHGLAFGEQYF.

V and J are TRBV19 and TRBJ2-7; 8 bases fit TRBD1. CDR3 length equals 16 residues. Per the germline V gene, CDR1 is LNHDA and CDR2 is SQIVND (reference sequence). Trimming took 1 base from V and 2 from J; bases not matched to a gene: 7. The CDR3 spells CASSIVASGGTYEQYF. In DNA form, the CDR3 reads TGTGCCAGTAGTATAGTAGCGTCAGGGGGCACCTACGAGCAGTACTTC.

The V gene is TRBV4-1, the J gene TRBJ1-5, with 10 nucleotides matching TRBD1. V was pared by 4 bases and J by 6 bases, with 3 bases of the junction left unmatched. This CDR3 has 14 amino acids. Germline CDR1 is MGHRA and CDR2 is YSYEKL. The CDR3 sequence: CASSLGQGVQPQHF. CDR3 DNA sequence: TGCGCCAGCAGCCTTGGACAGGGGGTTCAGCCCCAGCATTTT.

In its sample, this clone was seen a few times. Other DNA sequences in the same sample also yield this CDR3. The V gene is TRBV5-1, the J gene TRBJ1-5; D unresolved. The germline V gene encodes CDR1 SGHRS and CDR2 YFSETQ. The CDR3 extends over 13 amino acids. Deletions cut 0 bases from V and 4 bases from J, with 5 bases between. CDR3 DNA: TGCGCCAGCAGCTTGGTGGGGAATCAGCCCCAGCATTTT. Residues: CASSLVGNQPQHF.

The chain recombines TRBV9 with TRBJ2-7; 10 bases align to TRBD2. The CDR3 contains 15 residues. V gave up 4 bases and J gave up 0 bases; unmatched junction bases: 4. Per germline, CDR1 SGDLS and CDR2 YYNGEE. CDR3 DNA sequence: TGTGCCAGCAGCCGACTAGCGGGCCTCTCCTACGAGCAGTACTTC. This encodes CASSRLAGLSYEQYF.

This chain joins TRBV11-2 and TRBJ2-7, with 9 bases matching TRBD1. CDR3 length: 18 residues. In germline, CDR1 is SGHAT, CDR2 FQNNGV. Trimming took 5 bases from V and 2 from J; bases not matched to a gene: 16. CDR3 sequence reads: CASSVQGATALSTYEQYF. CDR3 nucleotides: TGTGCCAGCAGCGTACAGGGGGCGACCGCCTTGTCGACCTACGAGCAGTACTTC. The full variable domain, completed using reference TRBV11-2 and TRBJ2-7, is EAGVAQSPRYKIIEKRQSVAFWCNPISGHATLYWYQQILGQGPKLLIQFQNNGVVDDSQLPKDRFSAERLKGVDSTLKIQPAKLEDSAVYLCASSVQGATALSTYEQYFGPGTRLTVT.

The CDR3 here is CASPGRSYTF. The DNA for the CDR3 is TGCGCCAGCCCCGGGAGGAGCTACACCTTC. The rearrangement links TRBV5-1 to TRBJ1-2; no definite D call. The germline gives CDR1 SGHRS, CDR2 YFSETQ. Trimming removed 7 bases at V and 9 bases at J, with 10 bases between. The CDR3 sequence is 10 residues long.

The rearrangement joins TRBV4-1 to TRBJ1-5; TRBD1 matches 7 bases. V dropped 4 bases and J dropped 3; count of bases not matched to a gene: 9. The germline CDR1 and CDR2 sequences are MGHRA and YSYEKL. This CDR3 is built from 16 residues. The DNA for the CDR3 is TGCGCCAGCAGCCCCCGGGACAGCTCTTCCAATCAGCCCCAGCATTTT. Translated, it gives CASSPRDSSSNQPQHF.

The genes are TRBV19 and TRBJ2-1, with a tentative D call TRBD2 (5 bases). V gave up 1 base and J gave up 4 bases, with 14 bases separating them. In germline, CDR1 is LNHDA, CDR2 SQIVND (reference sequence). This CDR3 comprises 16 residues. The CDR3 nucleotides are TGTGCCAGTAGTATAGTGGGTAGCGCCTTATACAATGAGCAGTTCTTC. Its translation: CASSIVGSALYNEQFF.

This rearrangement joins TRBV11-3 to TRBJ2-7, with D perhaps TRBD1 or TRBD2 (5 bases each). V was clipped by 0 bases and J by 2 bases, with 8 bases between them. Germline V gives CDR1 SGHNT, CDR2 YENEEA. This CDR3 is built from 14 residues. The CDR3 nucleotides are TGTGCCAGCAGCTTAGATGGGGGTACCTACGAGCAGTACTTC. It is translated as CASSLDGGTYEQYF.

The chain recombines TRBV7-9 with TRBJ2-7; D assignment may be TRBD1 or TRBD2 (6 bases each). In germline, CDR1 is SEHNR, CDR2 FQNEAQ (reference sequence). The CDR3 has 15 residues. The V gene lost 4 bases and the J gene lost 2 bases, with 15 bases spanning the gap. The CDR3 is CASSWGASNTYEQYF. The CDR3 DNA reads as TGTGCCAGCAGCTGGGGGGCTAGTAACACCTACGAGCAGTACTTC.

The chain uses TRBV29-1 and TRBJ1-1; D unresolved. The length of the CDR3 is 10 residues. Germline V gene lookup returns CDR1 SQVTM and CDR2 ANQGSEA. The V and J ends lost 5 bases and 1 base respectively, with 2 bases between them. The chain's CDR3 is CSVRNTEAFF. CDR3 in DNA: TGCAGCGTTCGGAACACTGAAGCTTTCTTT.

The chain couples TRBV18 to TRBJ2-7; D possibly corresponds to TRBD1 (5 bases). V lost 1 base to trimming and J lost 7 bases, with 29 bases between them. CDR1 and CDR2 (germline): KGHSH, LQKENI. The CDR3 covers 19 residues. The DNA of the CDR3 is TGTGCCAGCTCACCACAACAAGCCCGAACAGGAACTAACCTAGGGGAGCAGTACTTC. Translating gives CASSPQQARTGTNLGEQYF.

This clone has just one count. The chain joins TRBV7-2 to TRBJ2-2; TRBD2 might be the D (6 bases). The CDR3 has 15 residues. From germline, CDR1 is SGHTA and CDR2 FQGNSA. Trimming removed 2 bases from V and 1 base from J, with 8 bases in between. DNA of the CDR3: TGTGCCAGCAGCTTACAAGCGGGGAACACCGGGGAGCTGTTTTTT. This gives the protein CASSLQAGNTGELFF. The full variable domain, in which reference TRBV7-2 and TRBJ2-2 provide the parts outside the CDR3, is GAGVSQSPSNKVTEKGKDVELRCDPISGHTALYWYRQSLGQGLEFLIYFQGNSAPDKSGLPSDRFSAERTGGSVSTLTIQRTQQEDSAVYLCASSLQAGNTGELFFGEGSRLTVL.

The V call is TRBV28, the J call TRBJ2-7, with D perhaps TRBD2 (6 bases). V lost 4 bases and J lost 1, with 17 bases in between. Per germline, CDR1 MDHEN and CDR2 SYDVKM. The CDR3 has 16 amino acids. The CDR3 loop reads CASSSGGRGRSYEQYF. The CDR3, as DNA: TGTGCCAGCAGTTCCGGTGGGCGGGGCCGGTCCTACGAGCAGTACTTC.

The chain carries TRBV14 and TRBJ2-5, with TRBD1 matching 9 bases. Matching the DNA end better, TRBJ2-7 makes the J call doubtful. Germline-derived CDR1 and CDR2 are SGHDN and FVKESK. CDR3 length equals 13 residues. CDR3 bases: TGTGCCAGCAGCCCGGGACAGGGCTACGAGCAGTACTTC. It translates to CASSPGQGYEQYF.

The genes are TRBV7-9 and TRBJ1-4; TRBD1 is a possible D gene (5 bases). V lost 0 bases and J lost 4, with 6 bases in between. This CDR3 comprises 14 residues. The germline gives CDR1 SEHNR, CDR2 FQNEAQ (reference sequence). In DNA, the CDR3 is TGTGCCAGCAGCTTAGCTGGGGGTAATGAAAAACTGTTTTTT. Translating gives CASSLAGGNEKLFF.

This rearrangement joins TRBV6-1 to TRBJ2-7; possible D gene TRBD1, 5 bases. CDR1 and CDR2 (germline): MNHNS, SASEGT. The CDR3 consists of 14 residues. The V and J ends lost 6 bases and 0 bases respectively, with 12 bases between them. The CDR3 region is CASRGPAGSYEQYF. The CDR3 DNA is TGTGCCAGCAGGGGGCCGGCAGGCTCCTACGAGCAGTACTTC.

The chain combines TRBV19 with TRBJ1-4, with 10 positions matching TRBD1. CDR1 LNHDA and CDR2 SQIVND come from the germline V gene (reference sequence). The V segment lost 4 bases and the J segment 8 bases; nucleotides outside the gene matches: 4. The CDR3 totals 14 residues. CDR3 protein: CASSTGTGDEKLFF. CDR3 coding DNA: TGTGCCAGTAGTACCGGGACAGGGGACGAAAAACTGTTTTTT.

This chain uses TRBV6-1 with TRBJ2-7; 7 bases map to TRBD2. Germline CDR1 and CDR2: MNHNS and SASEGT. V dropped 6 bases and J dropped 0; count of bases not matched to a gene: 5. The CDR3 is 14 residues long. The chain's CDR3 is CASRMGDYSYEQYF. The CDR3 DNA is TGTGCCAGCAGAATGGGGGACTACTCCTACGAGCAGTACTTC.

This clone was picked up one time. This rearrangement joins TRBV5-1 to TRBJ2-2; maybe TRBD2 (5 bases). V lost 2 bases and J 0 bases, leaving 8 bases between the germline ends. The V gene's germline CDR1 is SGHRS and CDR2 YFSETQ. The length of the CDR3 is 15 residues. CDR3 region: CASSFAGSNTGELFF. CDR3 in DNA: TGCGCCAGCAGCTTCGCGGGTTCGAACACCGGGGAGCTGTTTTTT.

This clone was detected once. This chain uses TRBV9 with TRBJ2-1; TRBD1 is a possible D gene (6 bases). Germline V gives CDR1 SGDLS, CDR2 YYNGEE. Trimming took off 4 bases at V and 3 bases at J, with 14 bases between the two ends. The CDR3 contains 15 residues. The CDR3 spells CASSKVTGSYNEQFF. The DNA of the CDR3 is TGTGCCAGCAGCAAGGTCACAGGGAGCTACAATGAGCAGTTCTTC. Supplemented by reference TRBV9 and TRBJ2-1, the full variable domain reads DSGVTQTPKHLITATGQRVTLRCSPRSGDLSVYWYQQSLDQGLQFLIQYYNGEERAKGNILERFSAQQFPDLHSELNLSSLELGDSALYFCASSKVTGSYNEQFFGPGTRLTVL.

The chain recombines TRBV28 with TRBJ1-1; D unresolved. Trimming stripped 8 bases from V and 0 bases from J, with 10 bases between. CDR1 is MDHEN and CDR2 is SYDVKM in the germline V gene. This CDR3 is built from 13 residues. CDR3 in amino acids: CASCGRMNTEAFF. The CDR3 nucleotides are TGTGCCAGCTGCGGACGGATGAACACTGAAGCTTTCTTT.

V gene TRBV6-5 combines with J gene TRBJ1-2, with D tentatively TRBD1 (5 bases). The ends were cut back, 2 bases at V and 4 bases at J, with 14 bases in the middle. This CDR3 has 15 residues. Looked up from germline, CDR1 is MNHEY and CDR2 is SVGAGI. The CDR3 region is CASSYGRARAYGYTF. The CDR3 DNA follows: TGTGCCAGCAGTTACGGCAGGGCGCGGGCCTATGGCTACACCTTC.